Below are 19 T cell receptor beta chains sequenced from a single sample in a study of CD8 T cells in Susac syndrome. RNA was extracted with the RNeasy kit, and a quantity of about 0.45 to 1 ug was reverse transcribed using random hexamers. TCRdb re-called the immunoSEQ multiplex PCR reads through MiXCR, storing one row per CDR3 protein. The sample shows roughly 200,000 distinct CDR3 sequences, 85% to 95% of them seen only once. The sequenced material came from CD4+ T cells from PBMCs. The receptors were gathered from a human donor in good health.

The CDR3 region is CASSQRQGGEKLFF. The CDR3 coding sequence is TGTGCCAGCAGCCAACGACAGGGTGGCGAAAAACTGTTTTTT. V gene TRBV3-1 combines with J gene TRBJ1-4, with 7 nucleotides matching TRBD1. With V trimmed by 2 bases and J by 8 bases, 5 bases remained unmatched. The germline gives CDR1 LGHDT, CDR2 YNNKEL (reference sequence). The CDR3 extends over 14 amino acids.

The rearrangement joins TRBV6-1 to TRBJ1-2; a weak D match, TRBD1 (5 bases). The CDR3 is made up of 14 amino acids. Germline V lookup: CDR1 MNHNS, CDR2 SASEGT. V gave up 6 bases and J gave up 3 bases, with 14 bases separating them. This CDR3 is CASRGTGGDYGYTF. The CDR3 nucleotides read TGTGCCAGCAGGGGGACCGGGGGAGACTATGGCTACACCTTC.

This chain uses TRBV9 with TRBJ2-3, with 7 bases aligning to TRBD2. Trimming removed 2 bases from V and 11 bases from J; junction bases left unmatched: 11. CDR1 is SGDLS and CDR2 is YYNGEE in the germline V gene. The CDR3 length is 14 residues. DNA for the CDR3: TGTGCCAGCAGCGTGACGGGACTAACAGGATTGCAGTATTTT. Its translation is CASSVTGLTGLQYF.

This chain uses TRBV12-3 or TRBV12-4 with TRBJ1-6; D remains ambiguous. Trimming cost V 5 bases and J 6 bases, with 14 bases left between them. The CDR3 has 15 amino acids. The CDR3 DNA is TGTGCCAGCAGTCCTGGGGTTACGGGTAATTCACCCCTCCACTTT. This translates into CASSPGVTGNSPLHF.

CDR3 residues: CASSPRWGGGENIQYF. CDR3 DNA: TGTGCCAGCAGTCCCCGCTGGGGAGGGGGCGAAAACATTCAGTACTTC. The rearrangement joins TRBV12-3 or TRBV12-4 to TRBJ2-4; D might be TRBD1 or TRBD2, each matching 7 bases. This CDR3 is built from 16 residues. V lost 5 bases to trimming and J lost 5 bases, with 19 bases between them.

The chain has TRBV7-2 and TRBJ2-7; D is undetermined. The CDR3 extends over 13 amino acids. Germline V gene lookup returns CDR1 SGHTA and CDR2 FQGNSA. V was cut by 6 bases and J by 5 bases, with 14 bases left in between. CDR3 coding DNA: TGTGCCAGCAGGATAGGGCTGGGGAACGAGCAGTACTTC. This translates into CASRIGLGNEQYF.

The V call is TRBV28, the J call TRBJ2-2; maybe TRBD1 (7 bases). The CDR3 is 15 amino acids. Trimming left V 7 bases short and J 7 bases short, with 19 bases between. The germline V gene has CDR1 MDHEN and CDR2 SYDVKM. DNA for the CDR3: TGTGCCAGCAATTCGGGGGACAGATCCGGCGGGGAGCTGTTTTTT. This encodes CASNSGDRSGGELFF.

The chain couples TRBV5-1 to TRBJ1-5; D is uncertain. Trimming cost V 0 bases and J 3 bases, with 10 bases left between them. The length of the CDR3 is 15 residues. Germline-derived CDR1 and CDR2 are SGHRS and YFSETQ. The CDR3 DNA reads TGCGCCAGCAGCTTGGACTCAGAACCCAATCAGCCCCAGCATTTT. It translates to CASSLDSEPNQPQHF.

The CDR3 nucleotides read TGTGCCAGCAGCCTTAGCGGAAACTACCTGGAGACCCAGTACTTC. It yields the protein CASSLSGNYLETQYF. This chain uses TRBV9 with TRBJ2-5; D possibly corresponds to TRBD2 (6 bases). CDR3 size: 15 residues. With 4 bases removed from V and 5 bases from J, the gap between germline ends came to 18 bases. Germline V gene sequence: CDR1 SGDLS, CDR2 YYNGEE.

J is TRBJ1-2 and V is TRBV12-3 or TRBV12-4, with 12 bases identical to TRBD1. V shed 5 bases, J shed 8 bases, and the junction held 9 bases outside the gene matches. The CDR3 totals 15 residues. The CDR3 loop reads CASSRGGQGAGGYTF. CDR3 DNA: TGTGCCAGCAGTCGTGGGGGACAGGGGGCGGGAGGCTACACCTTC.

The J gene is TRBJ2-7, the V gene TRBV28, with D perhaps matching TRBD2 (6 bases). The V end was cut by 5 bases, the J end by 0 bases, with 17 bases between. The CDR3 consists of 16 residues. In germline, CDR1 is MDHEN, CDR2 SYDVKM. The CDR3 loop reads CASSHLTWGDSYEQYV. CDR3 DNA: TGTGCCAGCAGTCACCTGACATGGGGGGACTCCTACGAGCAGTACGTC.

The rearrangement joins TRBV20-1 to TRBJ1-2, with TRBD1 as a possible D gene (6 bases). Trimming took 2 bases from V and 2 from J, leaving 9 bases between them. The CDR3 has 13 amino acids. CDR1 DFQATT and CDR2 SNEGSKA come from the germline V gene (reference sequence). DNA for the CDR3: TGCAGTGCTAGACCCGGACAGAACTATGGCTACACCTTC. Translating gives CSARPGQNYGYTF.

The gene calls are TRBV7-8 and TRBJ2-7; possibly TRBD2 for D (6 bases). Germline V CDR1 and CDR2: SGHVS, FQNEAQ. V lost 5 bases and J lost 9, with 14 bases in between. The CDR3 length is 12 residues. CDR3 region: CASSPWGERQYF. The CDR3 DNA reads as TGTGCCAGCAGCCCCTGGGGGGAACGGCAGTACTTC.

A remark on this clonotype: The junction differs from germline at one of its ends, possibly a read error. V gene TRBV7-7 combines with J gene TRBJ2-5, with D possibly matching TRBD2 (6 bases). The CDR3 is 13 amino acids. CDR1 and CDR2 from the germline V gene are SSHAT and FNYEAQ (reference sequence). The CDR3 loop reads CASSLAVRETQYF. The CDR3 DNA follows: TGTGCTAGCAGCTTAGCGGTCCGAGAGACCCAGTACTTC.

The chain links TRBV29-1 to TRBJ1-1; 11 positions agree with TRBD1. Trimming removed 7 bases from V and 3 bases from J; junction bases left unmatched: 4. CDR3 size: 13 residues. Germline V gene data show CDR1 as SQVTM and CDR2 as ANQGSEA. The CDR3 nucleotides read TGCAGCGCGGACAGGGGGCTGTACACTGAAGCTTTCTTT. This gives the protein CSADRGLYTEAFF. The variable domain in full, with the rest retrieved from reference TRBV29-1 and TRBJ1-1, is SAVISQKPSRDICQRGTSLTIQCQVDSQVTMMFWYRQQPGQSLTLIATANQGSEATYESGFVIDKFPISRPNLTFSTLTVSNMSPEDSSIYLCSADRGLYTEAFFGQGTRLTVV.

The rearrangement joins TRBV29-1 to TRBJ1-4, with D perhaps TRBD1 (6 bases). CDR3 size: 15 residues. Trimming shortened V by 6 bases and J by 1 base, and 15 bases separated the two germline ends. Germline assignment: CDR1 SQVTM and CDR2 ANQGSEA. This chain's CDR3 is CSVWDGGVTNEKLFF. The CDR3 DNA reads as TGCAGCGTATGGGACGGGGGCGTAACTAATGAAAAACTGTTTTTT.

Only one count was recorded for this clonotype. The rearrangement joins TRBV29-1 to TRBJ2-3, with D perhaps matching TRBD2 (6 bases). The V end lost 1 base, the J end lost 2 bases, and 19 bases lay between the germline ends. Per the germline V gene, CDR1 is SQVTM and CDR2 is ANQGSEA. The CDR3 length is 17 residues. CDR3 nucleotides: TGCAGCGTTGAAGGACTAGGAGGGAAACCAAACACAGATACGCAGTATTTT. Translated: CSVEGLGGKPNTDTQYF.

This sequence joins TRBV7-4 and TRBJ2-7; a weak D match, TRBD2 (6 bases). The CDR3 is 12 amino acids. In germline, CDR1 is SGHVT, CDR2 SQSDAQ. V gave up 8 bases and J gave up 4 bases, with 12 bases separating them. CDR3 protein: CASFMSGYEQYV. The DNA of the CDR3 is TGTGCCAGCTTCATGAGCGGGTACGAGCAGTACGTC.

The rearrangement joins TRBV7-8 to TRBJ1-5; 7 bases are a match to TRBD1. CDR1 SGHVS and CDR2 FQNEAQ come from the germline V gene. J was trimmed by 6 bases and V by 0 bases; bases with no gene match: 5. This CDR3 has 15 residues. The CDR3 DNA is TGTGCCAGCAGCTTAGCAAGACAGGGAGCTCAGCCCCAGCATTTT. The encoded protein is CASSLARQGAQPQHF.